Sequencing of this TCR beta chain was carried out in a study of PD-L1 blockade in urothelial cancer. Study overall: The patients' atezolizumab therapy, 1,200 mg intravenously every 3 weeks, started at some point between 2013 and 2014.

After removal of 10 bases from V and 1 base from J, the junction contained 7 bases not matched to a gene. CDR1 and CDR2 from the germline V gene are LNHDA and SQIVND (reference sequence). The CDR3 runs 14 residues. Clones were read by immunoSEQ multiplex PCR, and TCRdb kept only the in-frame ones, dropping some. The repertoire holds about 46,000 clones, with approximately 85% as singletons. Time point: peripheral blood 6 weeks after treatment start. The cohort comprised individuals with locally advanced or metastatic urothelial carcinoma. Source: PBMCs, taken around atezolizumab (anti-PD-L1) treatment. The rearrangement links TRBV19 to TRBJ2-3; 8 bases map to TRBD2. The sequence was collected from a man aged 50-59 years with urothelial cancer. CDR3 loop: CATRGGPGTDTQYF. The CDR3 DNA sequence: TGTGCCACTCGGGGGGGGCCTGGCACAGATACGCAGTATTTT.